A selection of T cell receptor beta chains follows, all from one sample in a study of T cell changes during pregnancy in multiple sclerosis. Using immunoSEQ multiplex PCR, the repertoire was profiled, and TCRdb retains in-frame clones only, with some absent. Seen here are about 79,000 clones, 90% to 95% observed once, and the top ten hold 0.47%. The source material was CD4+ T cells from peripheral blood mononuclear cells, sampled in the second trimester of pregnancy. These receptors all come from a female donor with multiple sclerosis, enrolled in a pregnancy study. The CDR3 runs from the conserved cysteine through the conserved F or W. D genes are given only for firm matches. The size of a clone is reported for some rows only, either as once, few or many, or as a class for expanded clones.

clone_size j_call v_call d_call cdr3_aa cdr3_nt
- TRBJ2-3 TRBV10-3 - CAISDKVLSDTQYF TGTGCCATCAGTGACAAAGTCCTATCAGATACGCAGTATTTT
- TRBJ2-7 TRBV7-2 - CASSLPEDYEQYF TGTGCCAGCAGCTTACCCGAGGACTACGAGCAGTACTTC
few TRBJ1-6 TRBV5-1 - CASSLEQGRSPLHF TGCGCCAGCAGCTTGGAACAGGGTCGCTCACCCCTCCACTTT
- TRBJ1-4 TRBV11-3 TRBD1 CASSSWDSNEKLFF TGTGCCAGCAGCTCCTGGGACAGTAATGAAAAACTGTTTTTT
- TRBJ1-5 TRBV11-3 - CASSRGGPGNQPQHF TGTGCCAGCAGCCGGGGGGGGCCGGGCAATCAGCCCCAGCATTTT
- TRBJ2-2 TRBV28 TRBD1 CASGAGGTGELFF TGTGCCAGCGGGGCAGGGGGCACCGGGGAGCTGTTTTTT
- TRBJ2-5 TRBV18 TRBD2 CASSPIAGGEETQYF TGTGCCAGCTCACCTATAGCGGGAGGGGAAGAGACCCAGTACTTC
once TRBJ2-1 TRBV19 TRBD2 CASSMTLTSGSYNEQFF TGTGCCAGTAGTATGACATTGACTAGCGGATCATACAATGAGCAGTTCTTC
- TRBJ2-4 TRBV6-6 - CASSYPPGRGKNIQYF TGTGCCAGCAGTTACCCCCCAGGGCGGGGCAAAAACATTCAGTACTTC
- TRBJ2-5 TRBV27 TRBD2 CASSLRLAGETQYF TGTGCCAGCAGTTTAAGACTAGCGGGGGAGACCCAGTACTTC
- TRBJ2-1 TRBV19 - CASSIARESEQFF TGTGCCAGTAGTATAGCCAGGGAAAGTGAGCAGTTCTTC
- TRBJ1-3 TRBV7-2 - CASSRDSIDGNTIYF TGTGCCAGCAGCCGCGACAGTATTGACGGAAACACCATATATTTT
- TRBJ2-2 TRBV6-5 TRBD1 CASRRRTGSGELFF TGTGCCAGCAGAAGAAGGACAGGGTCCGGGGAGCTGTTTTTT
- TRBJ2-1 TRBV2 - CASSEALGAGSWNEQFF TGTGCCAGCAGTGAAGCGCTGGGGGCAGGGTCTTGGAATGAGCAGTTCTTC
- TRBJ1-1 TRBV18 - CASSPQSPTGHTEAFF TGTGCCAGCTCACCCCAGAGTCCGACAGGCCACACTGAAGCTTTCTTT
- TRBJ2-7 TRBV10-3 TRBD1 CAISVSDRGYEQYF TGTGCCATCAGTGTAAGTGACAGGGGCTACGAGCAGTACTTC
- TRBJ1-4 TRBV15 - CAARGGVSEKLFF TGTGCCGCTAGAGGAGGGGTTTCTGAAAAACTGTTTTTT
- TRBJ2-5 TRBV11-3 - CASSLRPGETQYF TGTGCCAGCAGCTTGCGTCCGGGAGAGACCCAGTACTTC
- TRBJ2-1 TRBV30 TRBD1 CAWSNRDRNNEQFF TGTGCCTGGAGCAACCGGGACAGAAACAATGAGCAGTTCTTC
- TRBJ1-5 TRBV6-1 - CASSGRYPQPQHF TGTGCCAGCAGTGGCAGGTATCCCCAGCCCCAGCATTTT
once TRBJ2-3 TRBV6-1 TRBD1 CASSETGGTDTQYF TGTGCCAGCAGTGAGACAGGGGGCACAGATACGCAGTATTTT
- TRBJ1-2 TRBV7-9 TRBD1 CASSLGWDRDGYTF TGTGCCAGCAGCCTAGGTTGGGACAGAGATGGCTACACCTTC
- TRBJ2-1 TRBV7-2 - CASSSSLGEQFF TGTGCCAGCAGCTCATCACTTGGTGAGCAGTTCTTC
- TRBJ2-7 TRBV5-5 - CASSSQGRHEQYF TGTGCCAGCAGCTCTCAGGGTAGGCACGAGCAGTACTTC
- TRBJ2-1 TRBV2 - CASIPRVGNEQFF TGTGCCAGCATTCCCAGGGTCGGGAATGAGCAGTTCTTC
- TRBJ2-7 TRBV29-1 TRBD2 CSVRGVAGGRYEQYF TGCAGCGTACGTGGAGTAGCGGGAGGGAGGTACGAGCAGTACTTC
- TRBJ1-2 TRBV18 TRBD1 CASSPRTGRGYGYTF TGTGCCAGCTCCCCGAGGACAGGGCGAGGCTATGGCTACACCTTC
few TRBJ1-2 TRBV6-1 - CASSEARQAYGYTF TGTGCCAGCAGTGAAGCAAGACAGGCGTATGGCTACACCTTC
- TRBJ1-5 TRBV19 TRBD1 CASSIVVGQSNQPQHF TGTGCCAGTAGTATCGTAGTGGGACAGAGCAATCAGCCCCAGCATTTT
- TRBJ2-4 TRBV5-6 TRBD2 CASSLGGGADIQYF TGTGCCAGCAGCTTAGGCGGGGGGGCGGACATTCAGTACTTC
- TRBJ2-3 TRBV11-3 - CASSTGSLADTQYF TGTGCCAGCAGCACAGGGTCTCTTGCAGATACGCAGTATTTT
- TRBJ2-2 TRBV7-2 - CASSLAHPKGAGTGELFF TGTGCCAGCAGCTTAGCCCACCCTAAGGGCGCGGGCACCGGGGAGCTGTTTTTT
- TRBJ2-7 TRBV29-1 - CSVETGSYEQYF TGCAGCGTTGAAACAGGCTCCTACGAGCAGTACTTC
- TRBJ1-1 TRBV5-1 - CASSLEKMWNTEAFF TGCGCCAGCAGTCTTGAGAAAATGTGGAACACTGAAGCTTTCTTT
- TRBJ1-4 TRBV28 - CASSSTGLSNEKLFF TGTGCCAGCAGTTCAACAGGGCTATCTAATGAAAAACTGTTTTTT
- TRBJ1-4 TRBV5-4 - CASSLAPGNVEKLFF TGTGCCAGCAGCTTGGCTCCAGGGAATGTTGAAAAACTGTTTTTT
once TRBJ1-5 TRBV7-8 - CASSFETPNQPQHF TGTGCCAGCAGCTTTGAGACACCCAATCAGCCCCAGCATTTT
- TRBJ2-3 TRBV11-3 - CASSPQGGPNTDTQYF TGTGCCAGCAGCCCTCAGGGAGGCCCTAACACAGATACGCAGTATTTT
- TRBJ2-1 TRBV11-3 TRBD1 CASNPGTGYNEQFF TGTGCCAGCAACCCCGGGACAGGGTACAATGAGCAGTTCTTC
- TRBJ1-4 TRBV9 - CASSVKAGATNEKLFF TGTGCCAGCAGCGTAAAAGCAGGGGCAACTAATGAAAAACTGTTTTTT
- TRBJ1-5 TRBV5-4 TRBD1 CASSLAGTGENQPQHF TGTGCCAGCAGCTTGGCGGGGACAGGGGAAAATCAGCCCCAGCATTTT
- TRBJ2-5 TRBV9 - CASSVEAGEGETQYF TGTGCCAGCAGCGTAGAGGCAGGGGAGGGGGAGACCCAGTACTTC